A single sample is the source of the 6 T cell receptor beta chains below, sequenced in a study of cytomegalovirus exposure and HLA in healthy donors. Researchers ran the PCR with 60 Vbeta and 13 Jbeta primers. TCRdb's copy holds only in-frame clones and misses some; the assay was immunoSEQ multiplex PCR. Here the sample spans 150,000 to 250,000 clones, about 80% being singletons. The sequenced sample was PBMCs. All receptors come from a young man in good health and CMV-seronegative.

In DNA, the CDR3 is TGCGCCAGCAGCTTGGGGACTTCACTCTCCTACGAGCAGTACTTC. Amino acid sequence: CASSLGTSLSYEQYF. J is TRBJ2-5 and V is TRBV5-1; possibly TRBD2 for D (5 bases). The J call is doubtful: the DNA matches TRBJ2-7 better. CDR3 length: 15 residues. Germline V CDR1 and CDR2: SGHRS, YFSETQ.

In this sample, this clone turned up once. The V gene is TRBV4-2, the J gene TRBJ1-1; possible D gene TRBD1, 6 bases. CDR1 and CDR2 from the germline V gene are LGHNA and YNFKEQ. The CDR3 has 16 residues. The V gene lost 3 bases and the J gene lost 2 bases, with 16 bases spanning the gap. CDR3 coding DNA: TGTGCCAGCAGCCAGGTAGCCTCAGGGGCAAACACTGAAGCTTTCTTT. Its protein product is CASSQVASGANTEAFF.

This sequence joins TRBV29-1 and TRBJ1-1; TRBD1 might be the D (5 bases). This CDR3 has 12 amino acids. In germline, CDR1 is SQVTM, CDR2 ANQGSEA. Trimming pared 4 bases from V and 1 base from J, leaving 7 bases between. The CDR3 sequence is CSVAQGNTEAFF. CDR3 bases: TGCAGCGTTGCCCAGGGGAACACTGAAGCTTTCTTT.

This clone was counted at least ten times. The V gene is TRBV28, the J gene TRBJ1-1, with a possible D match to TRBD1 (6 bases). The CDR3 runs to 16 residues. Germline CDR1 MDHEN, CDR2 SYDVKM. The V and J ends lost 3 bases and 0 bases respectively, with 14 bases between them. The CDR3 is CASSFPTTGMNTEAFF. In DNA form, the CDR3 reads TGTGCCAGCAGTTTCCCTACCACAGGGATGAACACTGAAGCTTTCTTT.

This chain's CDR3 is CASSLGGRSSGANVLTF. As DNA, the CDR3 is TGTGCCAGCAGTTTGGGGGGGCGCAGCTCTGGGGCCAACGTCCTGACTTTC. The chain carries TRBV27 and TRBJ2-6, with D possibly TRBD2 on 7 matching bases. The CDR3 extends over 17 amino acids. Germline V gene lookup returns CDR1 MNHEY and CDR2 SMNVEV (reference sequence). Trimming cost V 3 bases and J 0 bases, with 12 bases left between them.

The rearrangement uses TRBV9 and TRBJ2-1; unclear D gene. CDR1 is SGDLS, CDR2 YYNGEE, per germline. The germline V and J ends were trimmed by 0 bases and 10 bases, with 11 bases remaining between them. The CDR3 is made up of 13 amino acids. CDR3 coding DNA: TGTGCCAGCAGCGTAGAGTGGGCTTTGGAGCAGTTCTTC. It translates to CASSVEWALEQFF. Looking up the rest from reference TRBV9 and TRBJ2-1 gives the full variable domain: DSGVTQTPKHLITATGQRVTLRCSPRSGDLSVYWYQQSLDQGLQFLIQYYNGEERAKGNILERFSAQQFPDLHSELNLSSLELGDSALYFCASSVEWALEQFFGPGTRLTVL.